Sequencing of this T cell receptor beta chain was carried out in a study of Graves' ophthalmopathy and Graves' hyperthyroidism. Germline V gene data show CDR1 as SQVTM and CDR2 as ANQGSEA. Trimming left V 3 bases short and J 1 base short, with 16 bases between. The CDR3 contains 15 residues. Researchers took RNA transcripts and amplified TCR beta CDR3 regions from them. The library came from an HTBI-primed first-round RT-PCR and a second-round multiplex PCR. TCRdb independently ran MiXCR on the multiplex PCR reads; one entry per CDR3 protein. This sample has under 800,000 distinct CDR3 sequences, with about 20% found just once.

The chain links TRBV29-1 to TRBJ2-7; D remains ambiguous. The source material was peripheral blood. The clonotype comes from a woman aged 18-29 years with stable Graves' hyperthyroidism. Some clones in this sample may be carry-over from other donors' samples. This CDR3 is CSVEAFDKESYEQYF. The CDR3 region has the DNA TGCAGCGTTGAGGCGTTCGATAAAGAATCCTACGAGCAGTACTTC.